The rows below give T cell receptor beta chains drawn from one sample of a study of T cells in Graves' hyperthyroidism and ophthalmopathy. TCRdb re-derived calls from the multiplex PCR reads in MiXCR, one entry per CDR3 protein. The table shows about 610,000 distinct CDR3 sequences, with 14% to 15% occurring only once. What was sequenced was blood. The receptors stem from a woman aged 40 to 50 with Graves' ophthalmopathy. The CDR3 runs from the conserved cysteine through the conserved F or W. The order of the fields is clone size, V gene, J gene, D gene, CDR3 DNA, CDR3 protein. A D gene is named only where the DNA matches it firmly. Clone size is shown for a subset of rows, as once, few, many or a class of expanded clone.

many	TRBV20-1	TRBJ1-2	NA	TGCAGTGCTAGAGATTACACGGGGGGACACACCTTC	CSARDYTGGHTF
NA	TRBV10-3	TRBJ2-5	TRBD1	TGTGCCACCAAGGACAGGGAAGAGACCCAGTACTTC	CATKDREETQYF
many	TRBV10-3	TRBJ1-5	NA	TGTGCCGTGCAAAAGGGGGAGGAGGAGCCCCAGCATTTT	CAVQKGEEEPQHF
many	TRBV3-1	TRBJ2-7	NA	TGTGCCAGCAGTAACCTCAACGAGCAGTACTTC	CASSNLNEQYF
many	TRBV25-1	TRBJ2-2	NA	TGTGCCAGCAGTGAATTGCGGGGCGGGGAGCTGTTTTTT	CASSELRGGELFF
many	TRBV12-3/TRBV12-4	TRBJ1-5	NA	TGTGCCAGCAGTCCAGGGAGTCTACCGGGGCCCCAGCATTTT	CASSPGSLPGPQHF
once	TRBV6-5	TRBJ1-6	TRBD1	TGTGCCAGCAGTTACTCGGCAGGGGGTAATAATTCACCCCTCCACTTT	CASSYSAGGNNSPLHF
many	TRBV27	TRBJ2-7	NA	TGTGCCAGCAGTCCCGGGCAGGGGTACCACGAGCAGTACTTC	CASSPGQGYHEQYF
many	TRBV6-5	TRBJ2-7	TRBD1	TGTGCCAGCGGGAATTTGGTGGGACAGGGAATCTCCTACGAGCAGTACTTC	CASGNLVGQGISYEQYF
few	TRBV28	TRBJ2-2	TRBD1	TGTGCCAGCAGTGCCGGATTCGGGACAGGGGGCAGTGGCACCGGGGAGCTGTTTTTT	CASSAGFGTGGSGTGELFF
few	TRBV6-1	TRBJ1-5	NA	TGTGCCAGCAGTAGCAGCAGGGATCAGCCCCAGCATTTT	CASSSSRDQPQHF
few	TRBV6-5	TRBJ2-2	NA	TGTGCCAGCAGTTATAGCCCAACCGGGGAGCTGTTTTTT	CASSYSPTGELFF
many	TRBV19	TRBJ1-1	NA	TGTGCCAGTACCCGATCCAGGGTGGACACTGAAGCTTTCTTT	CASTRSRVDTEAFF
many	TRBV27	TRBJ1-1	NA	TGTGCCAGCAGTTTATGGAGGAACACTGAAGCTTTCTTT	CASSLWRNTEAFF
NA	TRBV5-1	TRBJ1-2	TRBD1	TGCGCCAGCAGCTTGGCCATGGTACAGGGGAATGGCTACACCTTC	CASSLAMVQGNGYTF
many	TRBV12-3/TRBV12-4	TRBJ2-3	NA	TGTGCCAGCATCCAGGGGGGCGACAGGCGCACAGATACGCAGTATTTT	CASIQGGDRRTDTQYF
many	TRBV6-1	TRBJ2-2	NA	TGTGCCAGCATTCCAAACTACACCGGGGAGCTGTTTTTT	CASIPNYTGELFF
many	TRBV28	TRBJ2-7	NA	TGTGCCAGCAAGGATAGTAGCTCCTACGAGCAGTACTTC	CASKDSSSYEQYF
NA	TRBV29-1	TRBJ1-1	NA	TGCAGCGCCGCCGGGACAACAGAAGCTTTCTTT	CSAAGTTEAFF
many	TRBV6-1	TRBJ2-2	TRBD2	TGTGCCAGCAGTACGGGACTAGCGGGACTCAGGGAGCTGTTTTTT	CASSTGLAGLRELFF
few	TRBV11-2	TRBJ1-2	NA	TGTGCCAGCAGCCCTAACAGGGCAGATTATGGCTACACCTTC	CASSPNRADYGYTF